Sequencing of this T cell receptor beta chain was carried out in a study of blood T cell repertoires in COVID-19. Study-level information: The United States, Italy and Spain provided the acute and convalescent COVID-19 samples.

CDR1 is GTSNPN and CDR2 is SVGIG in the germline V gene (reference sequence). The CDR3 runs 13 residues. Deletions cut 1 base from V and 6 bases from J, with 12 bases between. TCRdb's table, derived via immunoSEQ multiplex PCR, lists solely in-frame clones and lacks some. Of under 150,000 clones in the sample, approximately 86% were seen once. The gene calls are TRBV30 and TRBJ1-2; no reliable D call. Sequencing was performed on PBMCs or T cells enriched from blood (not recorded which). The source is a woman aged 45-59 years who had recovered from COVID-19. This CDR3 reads CAWSASLGDGYTF. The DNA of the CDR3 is TGTGCCTGGAGTGCCTCGTTAGGAGATGGCTACACCTTC.